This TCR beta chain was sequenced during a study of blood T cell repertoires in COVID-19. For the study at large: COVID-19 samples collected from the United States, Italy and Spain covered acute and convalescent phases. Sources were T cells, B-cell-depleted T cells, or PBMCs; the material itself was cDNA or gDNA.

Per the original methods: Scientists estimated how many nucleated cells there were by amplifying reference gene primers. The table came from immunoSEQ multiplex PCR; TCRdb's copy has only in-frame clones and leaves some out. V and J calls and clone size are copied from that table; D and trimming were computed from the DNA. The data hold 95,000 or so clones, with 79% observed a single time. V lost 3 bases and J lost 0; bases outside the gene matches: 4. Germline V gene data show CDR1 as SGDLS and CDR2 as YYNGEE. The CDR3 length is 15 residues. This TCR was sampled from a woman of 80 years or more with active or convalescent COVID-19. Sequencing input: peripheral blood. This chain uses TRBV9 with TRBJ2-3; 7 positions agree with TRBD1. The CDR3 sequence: CASSARTGSTDTQYF. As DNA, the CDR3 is TGTGCCAGCAGCGCCCGGACAGGTAGCACAGATACGCAGTATTTT.